The T cell receptor beta chain under discussion was sequenced for a study of beta chain features in type 1 diabetes. Study information: Age, gender and cell yields were similar between patients and healthy donors.

Study results and limitations: Moderate yet significant TCRB CDR3 shortening was seen in Type 1 diabetes patients in all four CD4+ subsets. Fewer junction insertions and more nucleotide deletions appeared in type 1 diabetes patients.

A remark on this clone: What it binds is not known.

The CDR3 has 14 amino acids. Trimming pared 4 bases from V and 5 bases from J, leaving 14 bases between. Germline loops: CDR1 MNHEY, CDR2 SVGAGI. The isolated RNA, all of it, was reverse transcribed, so expressed TCRB transcripts were what got sequenced. An average roughly 3.5 million reads came from naive, central memory and regulatory T cell samples. Produced via immunoSEQ multiplex PCR; TCRdb's table is partial and in-frame only. The table shows about 160,000 clones, with roughly 63% occurring only once. J is TRBJ1-2 and V is TRBV6-5, with D unclear. The receptor was isolated from a man aged 25-40 years with type 1 diabetes. The sample taken for sequencing was naive CD4+ T cells from blood. CDR3 nucleotides: TGTGCCAGCAGTTCCCGCCTCCGGCTGTATGGCTACACCTTC. The encoded protein is CASSSRLRLYGYTF.